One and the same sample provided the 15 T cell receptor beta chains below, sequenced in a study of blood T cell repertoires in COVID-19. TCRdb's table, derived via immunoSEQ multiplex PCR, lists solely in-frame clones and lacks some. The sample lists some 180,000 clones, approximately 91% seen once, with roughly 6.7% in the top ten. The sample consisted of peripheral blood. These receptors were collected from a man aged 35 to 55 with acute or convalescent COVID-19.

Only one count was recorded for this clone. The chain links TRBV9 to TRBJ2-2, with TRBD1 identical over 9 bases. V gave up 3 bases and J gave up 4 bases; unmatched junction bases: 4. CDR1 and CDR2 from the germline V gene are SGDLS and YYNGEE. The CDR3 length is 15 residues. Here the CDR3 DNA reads TGTGCCAGCAGCGCCGGGACAGGGCCCACCGGGGAGCTGTTTTTT. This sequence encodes CASSAGTGPTGELFF.

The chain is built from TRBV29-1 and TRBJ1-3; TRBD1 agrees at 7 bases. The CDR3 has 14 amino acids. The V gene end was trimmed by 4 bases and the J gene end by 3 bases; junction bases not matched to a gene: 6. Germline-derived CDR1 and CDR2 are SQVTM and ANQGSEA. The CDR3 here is CSVVSQGGGNTIYF. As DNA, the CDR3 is TGCAGCGTTGTTAGCCAGGGGGGTGGAAACACCATATATTTT.

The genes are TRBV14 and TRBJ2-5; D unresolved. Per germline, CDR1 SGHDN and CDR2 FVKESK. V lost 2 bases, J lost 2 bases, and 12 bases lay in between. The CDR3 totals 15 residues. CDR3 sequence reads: CASSQLEPEQETQYF. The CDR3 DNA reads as TGTGCCAGCAGCCAATTGGAGCCGGAGCAAGAGACCCAGTACTTC.

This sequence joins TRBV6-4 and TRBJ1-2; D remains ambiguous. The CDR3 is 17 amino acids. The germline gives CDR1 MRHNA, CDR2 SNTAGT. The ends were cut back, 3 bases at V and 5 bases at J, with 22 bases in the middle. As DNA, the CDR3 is TGTGCCAGCAGTGAGCGTGAGGGTAGGGCAACGAAATATGGCTACACCTTC. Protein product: CASSEREGRATKYGYTF.

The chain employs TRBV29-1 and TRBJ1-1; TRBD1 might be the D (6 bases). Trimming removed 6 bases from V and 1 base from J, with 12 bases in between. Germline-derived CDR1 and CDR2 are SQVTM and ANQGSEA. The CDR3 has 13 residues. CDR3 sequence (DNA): TGCAGCGTGGATCTACAGGGGAACACTGAAGCTTTCTTT. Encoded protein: CSVDLQGNTEAFF.

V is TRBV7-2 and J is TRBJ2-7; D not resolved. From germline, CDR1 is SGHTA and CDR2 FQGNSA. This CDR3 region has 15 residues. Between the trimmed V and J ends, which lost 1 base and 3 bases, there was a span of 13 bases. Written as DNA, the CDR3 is TGTGCCAGCAGCTTAGGTGTCGGGTTGAGCTACGAGCAGTACTTC. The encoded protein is CASSLGVGLSYEQYF.

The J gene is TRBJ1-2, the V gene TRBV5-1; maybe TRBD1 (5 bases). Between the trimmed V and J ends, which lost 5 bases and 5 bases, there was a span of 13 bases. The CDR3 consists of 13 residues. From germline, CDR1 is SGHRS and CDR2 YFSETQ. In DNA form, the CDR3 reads TGCGCCAGCAGTCTACAGGCGACGTATGGCTACACCTTC. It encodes CASSLQATYGYTF. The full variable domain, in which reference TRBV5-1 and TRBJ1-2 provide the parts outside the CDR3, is KAGVTQTPRYLIKTRGQQVTLSCSPISGHRSVSWYQQTPGQGLQFLFEYFSETQRNKGNFPGRFSGRQFSNSRSEMNVSTLELGDSALYLCASSLQATYGYTFGSGTRLTVV.

Here the CDR3 reads CASSFHPGQGDGYTF. CDR3 DNA: TGTGCCAGCAGTTTCCACCCGGGACAGGGGGATGGCTACACCTTC. The chain uses TRBV6-5 and TRBJ1-2; 11 bases fit TRBD1. This CDR3 region has 15 residues. The germline CDR1 and CDR2 sequences are MNHEY and SVGAGI. V lost 4 bases to trimming and J lost 6 bases; unmatched junction nucleotides: 7.

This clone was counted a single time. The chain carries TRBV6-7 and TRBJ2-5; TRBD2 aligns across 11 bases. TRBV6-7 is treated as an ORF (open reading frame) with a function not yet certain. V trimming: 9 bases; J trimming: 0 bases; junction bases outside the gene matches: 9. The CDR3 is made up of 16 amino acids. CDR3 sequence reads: CARAGLADLYQETQYF. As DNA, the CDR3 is TGTGCCAGGGCGGGACTAGCGGATTTGTACCAAGAGACCCAGTACTTC.

CDR3 in DNA: TGTGCCAGCAGCCTAACTAGCGGGGGATACTCCTACGAGCAGTACTTC. Translating gives CASSLTSGGYSYEQYF. The rearrangement joins TRBV7-9 to TRBJ2-7, with 11 bases lining up with TRBD2. Germline loops: CDR1 SEHNR, CDR2 FQNEAQ (reference sequence). Losses at the gene ends were 5 bases for V and 0 bases for J; bases not matched to a gene: 6. The CDR3 totals 16 residues.

The DNA for the CDR3 is TGTGCCACCAGCAGAGATAGCACCTACAATGAGCAGTTCTTC. This codes for CATSRDSTYNEQFF. The chain recombines TRBV15 with TRBJ2-1; D not certain. Germline-derived CDR1 and CDR2 are LNHNV and YYDKDF (reference sequence). This CDR3 comprises 14 residues. V was cut by 0 bases and J by 2 bases, with 5 bases left in between.

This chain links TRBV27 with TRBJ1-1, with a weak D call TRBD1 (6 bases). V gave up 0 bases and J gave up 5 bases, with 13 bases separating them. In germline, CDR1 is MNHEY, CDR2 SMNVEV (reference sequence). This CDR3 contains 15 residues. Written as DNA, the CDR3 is TGTGCCAGCAGTTTATCTCGGGGGGCCCTAACTGAAGCTTTCTTT. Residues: CASSLSRGALTEAFF.

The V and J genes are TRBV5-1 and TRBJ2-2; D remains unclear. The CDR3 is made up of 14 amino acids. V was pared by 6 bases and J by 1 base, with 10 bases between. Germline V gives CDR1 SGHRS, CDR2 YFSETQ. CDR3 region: CASNVAENTGELFF. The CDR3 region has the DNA TGCGCCAGCAATGTGGCGGAGAACACCGGGGAGCTGTTTTTT.

The CDR3 region is CASSLRWARNTGELFF. The CDR3 bases are TGTGCCAGCAGCTTAAGGTGGGCCAGGAACACCGGGGAGCTGTTTTTT. This chain uses TRBV7-2 with TRBJ2-2; D is ambiguous. The CDR3 has 16 residues. Germline CDR1 and CDR2: SGHTA and FQGNSA. V gave up 2 bases and J gave up 1 base, with 11 bases separating them.

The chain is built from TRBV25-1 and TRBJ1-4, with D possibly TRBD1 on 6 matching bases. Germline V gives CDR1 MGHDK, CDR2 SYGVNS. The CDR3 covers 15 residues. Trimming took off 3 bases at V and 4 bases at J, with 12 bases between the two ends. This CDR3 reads CASSDARGGNEKLFF. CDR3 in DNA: TGTGCCAGCAGTGACGCCAGGGGTGGTAATGAAAAACTGTTTTTT.